The rows below give T cell receptor beta chains drawn from one sample of a study of long-term antiretroviral therapy in people with HIV. The repertoire was sequenced with immunoSEQ multiplex PCR; TCRdb's copy has only in-frame clones and lacks some. The table shows just under 30,000 clones, with about 88% occurring only once. Sequenced material: unsorted PBMCs, taken around 5 years before starting antiretroviral therapy. Every receptor here comes from a man between 45 and 60 years old with HIV. Both conserved end residues are part of each CDR3. D genes are given only for firm matches. Clone size is given for some rows only: seen once, a few or many times, or a class if the clone is expanded.

>TRBJ1-5|-|TRBV29-1|-
CSVAFESNQPQHF
TGCAGCGTTGCCTTCGAGAGCAATCAGCCCCAGCATTTT
>TRBJ1-1|-|TRBV30|-
CAWMIGYTEAFF
TGTGCCTGGATGATAGGGTACACTGAAGCTTTCTTT
>TRBJ2-5|-|TRBV18|-
CASSPSPGRDQETQYF
TGTGCCAGCTCACCATCGCCAGGACGAGACCAAGAGACCCAGTACTTC
>TRBJ2-2|-|TRBV2|-
CASSAMEGLGELFF
TGTGCCAGCAGTGCGATGGAGGGTCTAGGGGAGCTGTTTTTT
>TRBJ2-5|-|TRBV5-1|TRBD2
CASTVTSGQETQYF
TGCGCCAGCACCGTGACTAGCGGCCAAGAGACCCAGTACTTC
>TRBJ2-1|-|TRBV30|-
CAWSMEGGGYNEQFF
TGTGCCTGGAGTATGGAGGGGGGCGGATACAATGAGCAGTTCTTC
>TRBJ2-1|-|TRBV29-1|TRBD2
CSGGTSGGAYNEQFF
TGCAGCGGGGGGACTAGCGGGGGGGCCTACAATGAGCAGTTCTTC
>TRBJ1-2|-|TRBV10-3|TRBD1
CAIRGTGTNYGYTF
TGTGCCATCAGGGGGACAGGGACTAACTATGGCTACACCTTC
>TRBJ2-7|-|TRBV19|TRBD1
CASSIARDRVEQYF
TGTGCCAGTAGTATAGCCCGAGACAGGGTCGAGCAGTACTTC
>TRBJ2-3|-|TRBV5-1|TRBD1
CASSLVGTDTDTQYF
TGCGCCAGCAGCTTGGTAGGGACAGACACAGATACGCAGTATTTT
>TRBJ2-7|-|TRBV19|TRBD1
CASIRTGREQYF
TGTGCCAGTATTCGGACAGGGCGAGAGCAGTACTTC
>TRBJ1-5|-|TRBV28|TRBD1
CASRGAGGRNQPQHF
TGTGCCAGCAGAGGGGCAGGGGGACGCAATCAGCCCCAGCATTTT
>TRBJ1-1|-|TRBV7-7|-
CASSLAEGDTEAFF
TGTGCTAGCAGCTTAGCCGAAGGGGACACTGAAGCTTTCTTT
>TRBJ2-3|-|TRBV11-2|-
CASSLIANPMEYF
TGTGCCAGCAGCTTAATTGCAAACCCCATGGAGTATTTT
>TRBJ2-2|-|TRBV5-4|-
CASSFPGEVAAGELFF
TGTGCCAGCAGCTTCCCGGGGGAGGTCGCCGCCGGGGAGCTGTTTTTT
>TRBJ1-2|once|TRBV19|-
CASSIFAGLYGYTF
TGTGCCAGTAGTATATTCGCAGGCCTCTATGGCTACACCTTC
>TRBJ2-7|-|TRBV18|TRBD1
CASSGIGTGSVDEQYF
TGTGCCAGCTCAGGAATTGGGACAGGGTCGGTGGACGAGCAGTACTTC
>TRBJ2-1|-|TRBV29-1|TRBD1
CSVERDSASYNEQFF
TGCAGCGTTGAACGGGACAGTGCTTCCTACAATGAGCAGTTCTTC
>TRBJ1-1|-|TRBV27|TRBD1
CASSPDRVGDTEAFF
TGTGCCAGCAGTCCAGACAGGGTCGGGGACACTGAAGCTTTCTTT
>TRBJ2-1|-|TRBV27|-
CASSFYRGFGEPYNEQFF
TGTGCCAGCAGTTTCTACCGGGGCTTCGGGGAACCCTACAATGAGCAGTTCTTC
>TRBJ2-7|-|TRBV11-3|TRBD1
CASSLEGTGGHEQYF
TGTGCCAGCAGCTTAGAAGGGACAGGGGGCCACGAGCAGTACTTC
>TRBJ2-7|-|TRBV15|-
CATSRDLWGTVSYEQYF
TGTGCCACCAGCAGAGATCTCTGGGGGACCGTGTCGTACGAGCAGTACTTC
>TRBJ1-6|-|TRBV5-1|-
CATGVQENSPLHF
TGCGCCACCGGGGTCCAGGAGAATTCACCCCTCCACTTT
>TRBJ1-2|-|TRBV5-6|-
CASSFPLDYGYTF
TGTGCCAGCAGCTTTCCCCTAGACTATGGCTACACCTTC
>TRBJ1-2|-|TRBV5-1|TRBD1
CASSLDPGTGHYGYTF
TGCGCCAGCAGCTTGGACCCCGGGACAGGGCACTATGGCTACACCTTC
>TRBJ2-7|-|TRBV11-2|-
CASSLMPRGPEQYF
TGTGCCAGCAGCTTAATGCCCAGGGGACCCGAGCAGTACTTC
>TRBJ1-2|few|TRBV25-1|-
CATRDRNYGYTF
TGTGCCACCAGAGACAGGAACTATGGCTACACCTTC
>TRBJ2-1|-|TRBV30|-
CAWSVPLINRGEQFF
TGTGCCTGGAGTGTCCCCCTCATTAACCGGGGTGAGCAGTTCTTC
>TRBJ2-4|-|TRBV7-2|-
CASSLYPGRGGQYF
TGTGCCAGCAGCTTATACCCAGGGCGAGGGGGTCAGTACTTC
>TRBJ1-2|few|TRBV30|TRBD1
CACDRTGPFGYGYTF
TGTGCCTGCGATAGGACAGGACCTTTTGGCTATGGCTACACCTTC
>TRBJ2-7|-|TRBV5-4|-
CASSLRGGLVRYEQYF
TGTGCCAGCAGCTTGCGCGGCGGGCTGGTAAGATACGAGCAGTACTTC
>TRBJ2-7|-|TRBV19|TRBD2
CASSRLAGDYEQYF
TGTGCCAGTAGCCGACTAGCGGGGGACTACGAGCAGTACTTC
>TRBJ1-2|-|TRBV27|-
CASRNRVGNYGYTF
TGTGCCAGCAGGAATCGGGTGGGAAACTATGGCTACACCTTC
>TRBJ1-5|-|TRBV18|-
CASSLTGPGTANQPQHF
TGTGCCAGCTCACTGACCGGGCCCGGGACGGCTAATCAGCCCCAGCATTTT
>TRBJ2-3|-|TRBV11-3|TRBD2
CASSLTSGAYSDTQYF
TGTGCCAGCAGCTTAACTAGCGGGGCGTATTCCGATACGCAGTATTTT
>TRBJ2-1|-|TRBV5-1|TRBD2
CASSQIIAGGTRNEQFF
TGCGCCAGCAGCCAAATTATAGCGGGAGGGACGAGGAATGAGCAGTTCTTC
>TRBJ2-7|-|TRBV10-3|TRBD2
CAISAPQGGSLLTYEQYF
TGTGCCATCAGTGCGCCGCAAGGCGGGAGCCTTCTTACCTACGAGCAGTACTTC
>TRBJ2-7|-|TRBV10-3|-
CATQKGLASHEQYF
TGTGCCACCCAGAAGGGGCTAGCGAGCCACGAGCAGTACTTC
>TRBJ2-1|once|TRBV14|TRBD2
CASSPRTRSREQFF
TGTGCCAGCAGCCCGCGGACTAGGTCTCGGGAGCAGTTCTTC
>TRBJ1-1|once|TRBV19|TRBD1
CASSWGQAEAFF
TGTGCCAGTAGTTGGGGACAGGCTGAAGCTTTCTTT
>TRBJ1-5|-|TRBV5-1|-
CASSLRTGHQPQHF
TGCGCCAGCAGCTTGAGAACAGGGCATCAGCCCCAGCATTTT
>TRBJ1-5|once|TRBV28|TRBD1
CASSLISGGVQPQHF
TGTGCCAGCAGTTTAATCTCAGGGGGCGTTCAGCCCCAGCATTTT
>TRBJ1-1|-|TRBV27|-
CASVMTERGTEAFF
TGTGCCAGCGTTATGACGGAAAGGGGCACTGAAGCTTTCTTT
>TRBJ2-7|-|TRBV30|-
CAWSVGGAGDYEQYF
TGTGCCTGGAGTGTAGGGGGGGCGGGAGACTACGAGCAGTACTTC
>TRBJ2-3|-|TRBV30|TRBD1
CASDRGLTDTQYF
TGTGCCTCCGACAGGGGGCTTACAGATACGCAGTATTTT
>TRBJ2-7|few|TRBV9|-
CASSLTAQVDEQYF
TGTGCCAGCAGCCTGACAGCCCAAGTGGACGAGCAGTACTTC